The 30 T cell receptor beta chains below all came from one sample that was sequenced in a study of T cell responses to AZD1222 COVID-19 vaccine. Data came from immunoSEQ multiplex PCR; TCRdb stores just in-frame clones and leaves some out. The table has about 120,000 clones, 70% to 90% seen once. Sequenced here: peripheral blood, sampled on day 0 of AZD1222 vaccination. These TCRs come from an adult in good health.

This sequence joins TRBV5-1 and TRBJ1-6, with no clear D. The V gene lost 0 bases and the J gene lost 7 bases, with 5 bases spanning the gap. The germline CDR1 and CDR2 sequences are SGHRS and YFSETQ. The CDR3 sequence is 13 residues long. CDR3 sequence (DNA): TGCGCCAGCAGCTTGGCCTTCAATTCACCCCTCCACTTT. Its protein is CASSLAFNSPLHF.

The chain combines TRBV7-9 with TRBJ1-1; D is perhaps TRBD1 (5 bases). Germline values: CDR1 SEHNR, CDR2 FQNEAQ (reference sequence). This CDR3 is 15 amino acids long. V was trimmed by 4 bases and J by 2 bases, leaving 14 bases between them. CDR3 sequence reads: CASSSAQGGNTEAFF. The CDR3 DNA reads TGTGCCAGCAGCTCGGCGCAGGGCGGTAACACTGAAGCTTTCTTT.

The rearrangement uses TRBV30 and TRBJ2-5; TRBD2 matches at 8 bases. Germline CDR1 and CDR2: GTSNPN and SVGIG (reference sequence). The trim removed 2 bases at V and 5 bases at J, leaving 1 base unmatched. The CDR3 covers 12 residues. CDR3 sequence reads: CAWSPSGETQYF. CDR3 DNA: TGTGCCTGGAGTCCTAGCGGGGAGACCCAGTACTTC.

This clone was counted between two and nine times. CDR3 sequence: CASSHRGQLNYGYTF. For the CDR3, the DNA is TGTGCCAGCAGCCACAGGGGTCAGCTTAACTATGGCTACACCTTC. The chain couples TRBV11-1 to TRBJ1-2; TRBD1 matches 7 bases. After removal of 5 bases from V and 1 base from J, the junction contained 7 bases not matched to a gene. CDR1 SGHAT and CDR2 FQDESV come from the germline V gene (reference sequence). CDR3 length: 15 amino acids.

This chain uses TRBV13 with TRBJ2-2; the D call may be TRBD1 or TRBD2 (5 bases each). Trimming pared 1 base from V and 6 bases from J, leaving 6 bases between. Looked up from germline, CDR1 is PRHDT and CDR2 is FYEKMQ (reference sequence). This CDR3 has 13 amino acids. CDR3 sequence: CASSLVGAGELFF. The CDR3 DNA follows: TGTGCCAGCAGCTTAGTGGGGGCCGGGGAGCTGTTTTTT.

This clone was observed a handful of times. This chain links TRBV19 with TRBJ1-1; 11 positions match TRBD1. Germline CDR1 is LNHDA and CDR2 is SQIVND (reference sequence). Trimming removed 7 bases from V and 2 bases from J; junction bases left unmatched: 6. The CDR3 length is 15 residues. For the CDR3, the DNA is TGTGCCAGTACGAGGACAGGGGGCACAAACACTGAAGCTTTCTTT. Encoded protein: CASTRTGGTNTEAFF.

The V call is TRBV19, the J call TRBJ1-1; 10 bases align to TRBD1. Per the germline V gene, CDR1 is LNHDA and CDR2 is SQIVND (reference sequence). The CDR3 spans 15 residues. Trimming took 1 base from V and 5 from J; bases not matched to a gene: 4. CDR3 bases: TGTGCCAGTAGTATAGGACAGGGGGCCCGTACTGAAGCTTTCTTT. This encodes CASSIGQGARTEAFF.

In its sample, this clone was seen once. V and J are TRBV6-2 or TRBV6-3 and TRBJ2-6, with a possible D match to TRBD1 (6 bases). Trimming left V 6 bases short and J 2 bases short, with 14 bases between. Germline CDR1 is MNHEY and CDR2 is SVGEGT. The CDR3 is made up of 16 amino acids. CDR3 sequence (DNA): TGTGCCAGCAGCCAAGGGGGAAGGGCTGGGGCCAACGTCCTGACTTTC. Translating gives CASSQGGRAGANVLTF.

CDR3 sequence: CASSLPRDRTTDTQYF. CDR3 bases: TGTGCCAGCAGCCTCCCCCGGGACAGGACCACAGATACGCAGTATTTT. The V and J genes are TRBV7-9 and TRBJ2-3, with TRBD1 matching over 8 bases. Germline trimming cut 5 bases from V and 2 bases from J; bases unmatched to any gene: 9. Germline V gene lookup returns CDR1 SEHNR and CDR2 FQNEAQ (reference sequence). The CDR3 loop spans 16 amino acids.

CDR3 region: CASSLAGRAGTDTQYF. In DNA form, the CDR3 reads TGTGCCAGCAGCTTGGCCGGGAGGGCCGGCACAGATACGCAGTATTTT. This rearrangement joins TRBV5-8 to TRBJ2-3; TRBD2 matches at 8 bases. The CDR3 runs to 16 residues. Germline assignment: CDR1 SGHTS and CDR2 YDEGEE. With 0 bases clipped from V and 1 base from J, the junction kept 4 bases outside the gene matches. The full variable domain, rest sourced from reference TRBV5-8 and TRBJ2-3, is EAGVTQSPTHLIKTRGQQATLRCSPISGHTSVYWYQQALGLGLQFLLWYDEGEERNRGNFPPRFSGRQFPNYSSELNVNALELEDSALYLCASSLAGRAGTDTQYFGPGTRLTVL.

The chain joins TRBV28 to TRBJ1-1, with TRBD1 as a possible D gene (5 bases). This CDR3 region has 16 residues. Germline CDR1 is MDHEN and CDR2 is SYDVKM. Trimming cost V 8 bases and J 0 bases, with 19 bases left between them. The CDR3 sequence is CASATGGFFMNTEAFF. The CDR3 nucleotides read TGTGCCAGCGCTACCGGGGGGTTTTTCATGAACACTGAAGCTTTCTTT.

This clone has only one observation. The gene calls are TRBV27 and TRBJ2-5, with D unresolved. V lost 5 bases to trimming and J lost 4 bases, with 14 bases between them. Per the germline V gene, CDR1 is MNHEY and CDR2 is SMNVEV (reference sequence). This CDR3 has 14 residues. CDR3 loop: CASSQLGAGETQYF. The CDR3, as DNA: TGTGCCAGCAGTCAGCTAGGCGCAGGAGAGACCCAGTACTTC.

The chain uses TRBV9 and TRBJ2-3, with D tentatively TRBD1 or TRBD2 (5 bases each). CDR1 and CDR2 (germline): SGDLS, YYNGEE. This CDR3 comprises 14 residues. The V and J ends lost 4 bases and 0 bases respectively, with 9 bases between them. The CDR3 coding sequence is TGTGCCAGCAGCCTTGGGACCAGCACAGATACGCAGTATTTT. Amino acid sequence: CASSLGTSTDTQYF. Full variable domain (outside the CDR3, taken from reference TRBV9 and TRBJ2-3): DSGVTQTPKHLITATGQRVTLRCSPRSGDLSVYWYQQSLDQGLQFLIQYYNGEERAKGNILERFSAQQFPDLHSELNLSSLELGDSALYFCASSLGTSTDTQYFGPGTRLTVL.

The CDR3 region has the DNA TGTGCCAGCAGGCCAGGGGGTGTCTACGAGCAGTACTTC. Encoded protein: CASRPGGVYEQYF. The chain couples TRBV28 to TRBJ2-7; 7 bases are shared with TRBD1. The CDR3 runs to 13 residues. V lost 6 bases and J lost 3; bases outside the gene matches: 5. The V gene's germline CDR1 is MDHEN and CDR2 SYDVKM.

The gene calls are TRBV5-5 and TRBJ1-2; D is possibly TRBD1 (5 bases). The V gene's germline CDR1 is SGHKS and CDR2 YYEKEE (reference sequence). The CDR3 contains 13 residues. Trimming took 6 bases from V and 4 from J, leaving 13 bases between them. CDR3 bases: TGTGCCAGCAACTCCCCCACAGGCTATGGCTACACCTTC. Its translation is CASNSPTGYGYTF.

J is TRBJ2-3 and V is TRBV7-2, with 8 bases fitting TRBD2. The germline gives CDR1 SGHTA, CDR2 FQGNSA. The trim removed 5 bases at V and 3 bases at J, leaving 7 bases unmatched. The CDR3 is 15 residues long. CDR3 sequence reads: CASSKSGRGTDTQYF. CDR3 in DNA: TGTGCCAGCAGCAAAAGCGGGAGAGGGACAGATACGCAGTATTTT. The complete variable domain, with remaining parts taken from reference TRBV7-2 and TRBJ2-3, reads GAGVSQSPSNKVTEKGKDVELRCDPISGHTALYWYRQSLGQGLEFLIYFQGNSAPDKSGLPSDRFSAERTGGSVSTLTIQRTQQEDSAVYLCASSKSGRGTDTQYFGPGTRLTVL.

A word on this clone: Within the sample, other DNA sequences also encode this same CDR3. This chain joins TRBV19 and TRBJ1-1; 8 nucleotides agree with TRBD1. J gave up 3 bases and V 4 bases, and 1 base lay outside the gene matches. Germline CDR1 and CDR2: LNHDA and SQIVND (reference sequence). This CDR3 spans 13 amino acids. The CDR3 protein is CASSTDRDTEAFF. In nucleotides, the CDR3 is TGTGCCAGTAGTACGGACAGGGACACTGAAGCTTTCTTT.

This chain links TRBV15 with TRBJ2-7; weak D call: TRBD2 (8 bases). With 3 bases removed from V and 7 bases from J, the gap between germline ends came to 22 bases. The CDR3 has 16 amino acids. Germline values: CDR1 LNHNV, CDR2 YYDKDF (reference sequence). CDR3 sequence (DNA): TGTGCCACCAGCAGGTATGGTAGCGGGACAGAGGGGGAGCAGTACTTC. This encodes CATSRYGSGTEGEQYF.

This rearrangement joins TRBV6-6 to TRBJ2-6; D is uncertain. CDR1 is MNHNY and CDR2 is SVGAGI in the germline V gene (reference sequence). V was pared by 8 bases and J by 0 bases, with 5 bases between. This CDR3 contains 13 residues. The CDR3 DNA is TGTGCCAGCGCGGACTCTGGGGCCAACGTCCTGACTTTC. It codes for CASADSGANVLTF.

The chain is built from TRBV28 and TRBJ1-2, with 12 bases matching TRBD1. There are 16 residues in the CDR3. The germline V gene has CDR1 MDHEN and CDR2 SYDVKM. V lost 5 bases to trimming and J lost 2 bases; unmatched junction nucleotides: 6. The CDR3 spells CASSPGTGGTNYGYTF. The CDR3 DNA reads TGTGCCAGCAGTCCCGGGACAGGGGGCACAAACTATGGCTACACCTTC.

V and J are TRBV11-3 and TRBJ2-7; D possibly uses TRBD1 or TRBD2 (5 bases each). V was pared by 4 bases and J by 6 bases, with 13 bases between. Germline V lookup: CDR1 SGHNT, CDR2 YENEEA. CDR3 length: 13 residues. CDR3 sequence: CASSSGRWTEQYF. DNA for the CDR3: TGTGCCAGCAGCTCGGGACGATGGACCGAGCAGTACTTC.

This chain uses TRBV25-1 with TRBJ1-2, with no clear D. From germline, CDR1 is MGHDK and CDR2 SYGVNS. CDR3 length equals 12 residues. With 4 bases removed from V and 8 bases from J, the gap between germline ends came to 11 bases. CDR3 nucleotides: TGTGCCAGCAGTGCGGACGTTTGGGGCTACACCTTC. Residues: CASSADVWGYTF.

The V call is TRBV3-1 (or the pseudogene TRBV3-2), the J call TRBJ1-6; 8 bases align to TRBD1. V was pared by 6 bases and J by 8 bases, with 3 bases of the junction left unmatched. This CDR3 comprises 13 residues. Germline V CDR1 and CDR2: LGHDT, YNNKEL (reference sequence). CDR3 DNA sequence: TGTGCCAGCAGGATACAGGGGGATTCACCCCTCCACTTT. Translation gives CASRIQGDSPLHF.

This chain uses TRBV29-1 with TRBJ1-2, with TRBD1 matching 8 bases. Germline CDR1 and CDR2: SQVTM and ANQGSEA. The CDR3 runs 14 residues. With V trimmed by 5 bases and J by 8 bases, 13 bases remained unmatched. As DNA, the CDR3 is TGCAGCGTTCACCGCAGGGGGCCCGGAGAAGGCTACACCTTC. It yields the protein CSVHRRGPGEGYTF.

This clone has only one observation. The chain joins TRBV20-1 to TRBJ1-5; weak D call: TRBD1 (5 bases). Germline V gives CDR1 DFQATT, CDR2 SNEGSKA (reference sequence). V lost 3 bases and J lost 6, with 15 bases in between. This CDR3 spans 14 amino acids. CDR3 DNA: TGCAGTGCTAGTCTCGGGGGGGGAGGTCAGCCCCAGCATTTT. Amino acids: CSASLGGGGQPQHF.

The chain carries TRBV6-5 and TRBJ1-2; possible D gene TRBD1, 5 bases. Germline loops: CDR1 MNHEY, CDR2 SVGAGI. V was shortened by 5 bases and J by 2 bases, with 12 bases between the two germline ends. The CDR3 is 14 amino acids. The DNA of the CDR3 is TGTGCCAGCAGTCCAGGGCCCTCGAACTATGGCTACACCTTC. Residues: CASSPGPSNYGYTF.

The chain couples TRBV19 to TRBJ2-7; 9 bases line up with TRBD2. The CDR3 totals 17 residues. The ends lost 5 bases at V and 3 bases at J; junction bases unmatched: 14. Germline CDR1 is LNHDA and CDR2 is SQIVND (reference sequence). The CDR3 DNA reads TGTGCCAGTAGTTCTACCCGACGACTAGCGGCTGGCTACGAGCAGTACTTC. This gives the protein CASSSTRRLAAGYEQYF.

The chain links TRBV5-4 to TRBJ1-1, with a tentative D call TRBD1 (6 bases). There are 13 residues in the CDR3. Germline lookup yields CDR1 SGHNT and CDR2 YYREEE (reference sequence). The V end lost 4 bases, the J end lost 8 bases, and 15 bases lay between the germline ends. CDR3 protein: CASSVEGVREAFF. CDR3 nucleotides: TGTGCCAGCAGCGTAGAGGGGGTAAGAGAAGCTTTCTTT.

J is TRBJ1-6 and V is TRBV3-1 (or the pseudogene TRBV3-2); no firm D call. The CDR3 has 17 amino acids. In germline, CDR1 is LGHDT, CDR2 YNNKEL (reference sequence). Between the trimmed V and J ends, which lost 1 base and 0 bases, there was a span of 10 bases. CDR3 coding DNA: TGTGCCAGCAGCCAAGGCCTTGCGAGCTCCTATAATTCACCCCTCCACTTT. Translation gives CASSQGLASSYNSPLHF.

The chain is built from TRBV6-1 and TRBJ2-5; 12 bases match TRBD1. This CDR3 comprises 16 residues. The V gene's germline CDR1 is MNHNS and CDR2 SASEGT. J lost 1 base, V lost 4 bases, and 4 bases had no gene match. CDR3 residues: CASSARDRGLQETQYF. The CDR3, as DNA: TGTGCCAGCAGTGCCCGGGACAGGGGGCTCCAAGAGACCCAGTACTTC.